The clone carrying this T cell receptor (beta chain) was seen more than once but under ten times. The ends were cut back, 5 bases at V and 0 bases at J, with 10 bases in the middle. This CDR3 is built from 14 residues. Germline V gives CDR1 SNHLY, CDR2 FYNNEI. TCRdb independently ran MiXCR on the 5' RACE reads; one entry per CDR3 protein. Altogether around 79,000 distinct CDR3 sequences are present, roughly 5% being singletons, with the ten largest covering approximately 8%. This sample is part of a study of T cells of healthy individuals. This receptor was taken from a female donor in good health. This chain joins TRBV2 and TRBJ1-1; no clear D gene. CDR3 in amino acids: CASSRTEMNTEAFF. The DNA of the CDR3 is TGTGCCAGCAGTAGGACGGAGATGAACACTGAAGCTTTCTTT. Supplemented by reference TRBV2 and TRBJ1-1, the full variable domain reads EPEVTQTPSHQVTQMGQEVILRCVPISNHLYFYWYRQILGQKVEFLVSFYNNEISEKSEIFDDQFSVERPDGSNFTLKIRSTKLEDSAMYFCASSRTEMNTEAFFGQGTRLTVV.